This T cell receptor beta chain was found in a study of T cell responses to AZD1222 COVID-19 vaccine (dated by TCRdb to 2020 to 2023). Turning to the overall study: AZD1222 recipients with second doses at about 4 weeks or about 12 weeks were pooled, because spike-specific TCR depth and breadth did not differ between schedules. TCR sequencing covered 233 trial participants: 200 to 220 given two doses of AZD1222 and about 26 given two doses of MenACWY control vaccine. Trial participants were enrolled by age into 18-55, 56-69 and 70-plus year subgroups, with roughly 150, 30 and 60 TCR-sequenced participants respectively.

The CDR3 regions of human TCRbeta chains were subjected to immunosequencing. On the authors' methods: TCRs in the repertoires were matched against a reference library of SARS-CoV-2-specific TCRs that had been generated with the MIRA antigen-specificity platform. Breadth meant the fraction of unique TCRs that were SARS-CoV-2-associated, whereas depth meant the fraction of total T cells that were SARS-CoV-2-associated. Using the MIRA data, each spike-specific TCR was assigned both to the spike region to which the TCR was reactive and to a CD4 or CD8 class. Log10-transformed breadth and depth values were compared by one-way ANOVA with Sidak's multiple comparisons tests. Held by TCRdb, this immuneACCESS table contains in-frame sequences only and omits some clones. Under half of the omission traces to an unresolved V gene where checked; the cause of the rest is unknown. The V and J calls and clone size were taken over from that table, and D and trimming were inferred from the DNA. The sample table lists about 180,000 clones, around 88% of them with a count of one. The ten largest account for roughly 0.5% of the sample.

What the work shows at the level of the full study, not this receptor alone: The 56-69-year group was small, and its depth increase did not reach significance, likely because of low power. Epitopes outside the regions mutated in the B.1.351 and B.1.1.7 variants were reportedly recognized by nearly half of the unique spike-specific TCRs. Most participants were white British and females outnumbered males, and the authors suggested that clonal diversity may have been underestimated. Spike-specific TCR breadth and depth rose significantly after two AZD1222 doses compared with day 0 and with MenACWY recipients. Because no day 14 peak-response samples were available, the repertoires could be characterized only after the peak T cell response. Only five to seven AZD1222 recipients were SARS-CoV-2 seropositive at baseline, limiting conclusions about previously exposed vaccinees. CD4 TCRs associated with the vaccine covered the entire spike protein, and the dominant responses were in regions 160-218 and 743-854.

The CDR3 starts with the cysteine, ends with the phenylalanine, and has 17 residues. Just CDR3 DNA is preserved here, 51 bases in frame from base 1. Unmatched junction bases come to 10, with V trimmed by 0 bases and J by 4 bases. The germline V gene sets CDR1 to SGHRS and CDR2 to YFSETQ. In light of the paper, this sample's time point label describes: baseline before first vaccination. The vaccinee samples were drawn from two UK trials, COV001 and COV002, one of which was a single-blind randomized controlled phase 2/3 trial testing AZD1222 (ChAdOx1 nCoV-19) in healthy adults. For TCRbeta chain sequencing, PBMC samples were collected from trial participants at day 0 and at day 28 after the second dose. With respect to this clone: No antigen is known for it. No clone much larger than this one lies a single base away; base qualities are absent.

Sample: peripheral blood, taken on day 0 of AZD1222 vaccination. The chain is made from TRBV5-1 and TRBJ2-5, with TRBD1 identical over 9 junction bases. The TCR originated in an adult in good health. In nucleotide form, the sequence is TGCGCCAGCAGCTTGGACGTCGACAGGGGGAGTCGAGAGACCCAGTACTTC. Its translation reads: CASSLDVDRGSRETQYF.